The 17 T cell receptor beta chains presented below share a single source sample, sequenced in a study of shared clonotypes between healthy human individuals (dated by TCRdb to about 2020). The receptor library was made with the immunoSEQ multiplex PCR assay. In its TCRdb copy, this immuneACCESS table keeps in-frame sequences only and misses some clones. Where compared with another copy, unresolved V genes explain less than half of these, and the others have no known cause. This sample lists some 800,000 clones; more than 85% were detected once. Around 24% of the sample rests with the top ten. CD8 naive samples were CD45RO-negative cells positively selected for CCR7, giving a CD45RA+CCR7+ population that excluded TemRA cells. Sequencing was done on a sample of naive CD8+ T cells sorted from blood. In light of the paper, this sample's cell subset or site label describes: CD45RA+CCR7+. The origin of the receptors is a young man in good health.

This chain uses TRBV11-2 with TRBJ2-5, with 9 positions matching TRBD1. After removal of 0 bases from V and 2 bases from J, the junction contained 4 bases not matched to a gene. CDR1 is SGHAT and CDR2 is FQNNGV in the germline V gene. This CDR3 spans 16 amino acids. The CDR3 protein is CASSLEGQGTQETQYF. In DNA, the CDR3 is TGTGCCAGCAGCTTAGAGGGACAGGGCACTCAAGAGACCCAGTACTTC.

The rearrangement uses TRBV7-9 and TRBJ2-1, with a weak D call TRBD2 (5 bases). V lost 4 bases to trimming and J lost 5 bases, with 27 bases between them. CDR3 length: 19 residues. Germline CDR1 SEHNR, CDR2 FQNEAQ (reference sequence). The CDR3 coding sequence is TGTGCCAGCAGCTCATACGGGAAAGGCGTTTATGGGCGGAACAATGAGCAGTTCTTC. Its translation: CASSSYGKGVYGRNNEQFF.

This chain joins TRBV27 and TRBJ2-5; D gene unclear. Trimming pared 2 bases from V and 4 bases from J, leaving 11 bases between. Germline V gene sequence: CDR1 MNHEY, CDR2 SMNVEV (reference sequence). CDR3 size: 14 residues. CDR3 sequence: CASSLASSGETQYF. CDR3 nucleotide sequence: TGTGCCAGCAGTTTAGCTTCATCCGGAGAGACCCAGTACTTC.

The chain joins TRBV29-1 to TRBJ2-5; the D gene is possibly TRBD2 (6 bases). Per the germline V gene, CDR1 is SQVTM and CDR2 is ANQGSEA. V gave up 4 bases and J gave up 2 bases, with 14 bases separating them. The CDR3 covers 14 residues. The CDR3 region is CSVGRDGKQETQYF. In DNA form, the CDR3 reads TGCAGCGTTGGGAGGGACGGTAAACAAGAGACCCAGTACTTC.

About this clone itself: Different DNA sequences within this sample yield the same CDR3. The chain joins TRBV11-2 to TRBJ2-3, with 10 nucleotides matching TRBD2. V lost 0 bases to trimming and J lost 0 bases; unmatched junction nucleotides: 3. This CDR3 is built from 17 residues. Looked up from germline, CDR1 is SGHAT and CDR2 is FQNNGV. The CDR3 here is CASSLDGLAESTDTQYF. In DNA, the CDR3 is TGTGCCAGCAGCTTAGATGGACTAGCGGAAAGCACAGATACGCAGTATTTT.

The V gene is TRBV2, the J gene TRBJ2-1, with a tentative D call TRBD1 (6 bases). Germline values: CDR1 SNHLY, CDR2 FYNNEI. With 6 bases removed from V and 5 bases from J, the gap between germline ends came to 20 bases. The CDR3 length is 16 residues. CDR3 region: CASSPNVGTLDNEQFF. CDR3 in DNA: TGTGCCAGCAGCCCCAACGTTGGGACACTGGACAATGAGCAGTTCTTC.

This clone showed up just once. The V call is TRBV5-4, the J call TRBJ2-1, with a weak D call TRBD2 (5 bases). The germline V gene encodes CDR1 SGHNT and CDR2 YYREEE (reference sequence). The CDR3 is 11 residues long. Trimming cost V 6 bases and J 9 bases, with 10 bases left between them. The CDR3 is CASKLLGEQFF. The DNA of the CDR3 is TGTGCCAGCAAGCTACTAGGTGAGCAGTTCTTC.

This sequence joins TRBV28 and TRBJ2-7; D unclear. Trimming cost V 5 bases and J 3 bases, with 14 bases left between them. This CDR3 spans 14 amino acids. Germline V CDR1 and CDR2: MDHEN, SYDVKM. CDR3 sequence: CASSPTPWDYEQYF. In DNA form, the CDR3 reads TGTGCCAGCAGTCCCACCCCTTGGGACTACGAGCAGTACTTC.

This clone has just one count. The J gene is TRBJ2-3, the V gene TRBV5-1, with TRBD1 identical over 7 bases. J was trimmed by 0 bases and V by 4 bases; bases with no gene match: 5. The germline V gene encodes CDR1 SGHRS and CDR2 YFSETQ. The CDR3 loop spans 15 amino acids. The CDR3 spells CASSTGTVSTDTQYF. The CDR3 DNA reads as TGCGCCAGCAGCACAGGGACAGTTAGCACAGATACGCAGTATTTT. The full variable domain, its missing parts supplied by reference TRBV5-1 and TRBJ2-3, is KAGVTQTPRYLIKTRGQQVTLSCSPISGHRSVSWYQQTPGQGLQFLFEYFSETQRNKGNFPGRFSGRQFSNSRSEMNVSTLELGDSALYLCASSTGTVSTDTQYFGPGTRLTVL.

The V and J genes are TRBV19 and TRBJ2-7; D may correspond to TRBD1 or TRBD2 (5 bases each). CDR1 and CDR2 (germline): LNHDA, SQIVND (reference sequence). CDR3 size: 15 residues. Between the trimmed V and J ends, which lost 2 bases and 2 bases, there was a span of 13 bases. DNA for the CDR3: TGTGCCAGTAGTATAAACCCCGGGACGCCCTACGAGCAGTACTTC. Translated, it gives CASSINPGTPYEQYF.

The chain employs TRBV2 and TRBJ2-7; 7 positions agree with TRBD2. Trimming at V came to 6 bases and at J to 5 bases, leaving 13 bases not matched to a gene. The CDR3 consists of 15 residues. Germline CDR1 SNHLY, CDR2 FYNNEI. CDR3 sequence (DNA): TGTGCCAGCAGGGATCAGCCGGGACTAACCCACGAGCAGTACTTC. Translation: CASRDQPGLTHEQYF.

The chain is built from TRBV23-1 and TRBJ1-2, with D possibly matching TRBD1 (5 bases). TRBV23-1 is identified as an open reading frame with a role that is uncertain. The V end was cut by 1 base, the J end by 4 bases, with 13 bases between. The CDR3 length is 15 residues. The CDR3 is CASSQCGQGCYGYTF. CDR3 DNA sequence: TGCGCCAGCAGTCAATGTGGGCAGGGCTGCTATGGCTACACCTTC.

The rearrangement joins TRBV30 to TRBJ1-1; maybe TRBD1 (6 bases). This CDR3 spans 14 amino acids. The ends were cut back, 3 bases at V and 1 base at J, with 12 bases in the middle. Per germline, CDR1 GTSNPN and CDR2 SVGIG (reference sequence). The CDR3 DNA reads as TGTGCCTGGAGGCACAGGGTAGGGAACACTGAAGCTTTCTTT. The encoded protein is CAWRHRVGNTEAFF.

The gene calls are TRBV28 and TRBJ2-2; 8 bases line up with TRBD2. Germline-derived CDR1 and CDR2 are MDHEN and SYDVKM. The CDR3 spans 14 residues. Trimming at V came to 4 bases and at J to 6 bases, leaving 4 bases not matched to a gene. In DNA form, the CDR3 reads TGTGCCAGCAGTTCGTCAGCGGGAGCCGGGGAGCTGTTTTTT. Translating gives CASSSSAGAGELFF. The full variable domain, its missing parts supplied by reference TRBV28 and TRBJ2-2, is DVKVTQSSRYLVKRTGEKVFLECVQDMDHENMFWYRQDPGLGLRLIYFSYDVKMKEKGDIPEGYSVSREKKERFSLILESASTNQTSMYLCASSSSAGAGELFFGEGSRLTVL.

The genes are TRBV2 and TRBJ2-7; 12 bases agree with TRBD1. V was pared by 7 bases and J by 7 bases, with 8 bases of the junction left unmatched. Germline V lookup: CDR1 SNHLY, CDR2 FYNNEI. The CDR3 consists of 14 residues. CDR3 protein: CASTAGQGAGEQYF. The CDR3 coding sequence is TGTGCCAGCACGGCGGGACAGGGGGCTGGGGAGCAGTACTTC.

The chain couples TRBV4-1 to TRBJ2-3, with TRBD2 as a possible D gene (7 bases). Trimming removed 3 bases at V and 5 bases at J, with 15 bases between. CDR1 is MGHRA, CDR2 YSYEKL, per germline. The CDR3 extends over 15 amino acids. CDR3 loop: CASSHRRGAVDTQYF. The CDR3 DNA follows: TGCGCCAGCAGCCACCGCCGGGGGGCAGTAGATACGCAGTATTTT.

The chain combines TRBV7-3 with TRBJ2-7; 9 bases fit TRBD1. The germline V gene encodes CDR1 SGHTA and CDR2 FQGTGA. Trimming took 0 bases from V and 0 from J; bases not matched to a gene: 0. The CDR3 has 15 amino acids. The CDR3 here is CASSLTGQGSYEQYF. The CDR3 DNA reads TGTGCCAGCAGCTTAACGGGACAGGGCTCCTACGAGCAGTACTTC.